Below, 5 T cell receptor beta chains from the same sample are listed, as sequenced in a study of shared clonotypes between healthy human individuals (dated by TCRdb to about 2020). For the CD8 naive samples, CD45RO-negative cells were positively selected for CCR7, yielding a CD45RA+CCR7+ population from which TemRA cells were excluded. The protocol used for the library was the immunoSEQ multiplex PCR assay. TCRdb's version of the immuneACCESS table is confined to in-frame rearrangements and falls short of the full clone set. An unresolved V gene accounts for under half of the shortfall where checked; the remainder is of unknown origin. The sample table records hundreds of thousands of clones; 95% to 97% of these occur just once. The top ten hold 0.11% of the sample. What was sequenced was naive CD8+ T cells sorted from blood. The cell subset or site label, as the study defines it: CD45RA+CCR7+. These TCRs come from a woman aged 25 to 39 in good health.

The chain employs TRBV5-1 and TRBJ2-2, with TRBD1 identical over 7 bases. J gave up 3 bases and V 4 bases, and 6 bases lay outside the gene matches. The CDR3 is 15 amino acids. Germline lookup yields CDR1 SGHRS and CDR2 YFSETQ. The CDR3 coding sequence is TGCGCCAGCAGCACCCGACAGGGATACACCGGGGAGCTGTTTTTT. This sequence encodes CASSTRQGYTGELFF.

The chain employs TRBV5-1 and TRBJ2-1; maybe TRBD2 (6 bases). Germline V lookup: CDR1 SGHRS, CDR2 YFSETQ. Trimming took 4 bases from V and 8 from J, leaving 10 bases between them. The CDR3 has 12 amino acids. The CDR3 reads CASSPWGDEQFF. The CDR3 DNA follows: TGCGCCAGCAGCCCGTGGGGGGATGAGCAGTTCTTC.

V gene TRBV7-9 combines with J gene TRBJ2-6, with D uncertain. Trimming left V 1 base short and J 0 bases short, with 4 bases between. The CDR3 is 15 amino acids. Germline V CDR1 and CDR2: SEHNR, FQNEAQ (reference sequence). The CDR3 DNA is TGTGCCAGCAGCTTAGAAGTCTCTGGGGCCAACGTCCTGACTTTC. This sequence encodes CASSLEVSGANVLTF.

The rearrangement joins TRBV27 to TRBJ2-1; the D call may be TRBD1 or TRBD2 (6 bases each). The CDR3 covers 16 residues. Germline-derived CDR1 and CDR2 are MNHEY and SMNVEV (reference sequence). V was pared by 3 bases and J by 4 bases, with 16 bases between. The CDR3 reads CASSFSWGAAYNEQFF. The DNA for the CDR3 is TGTGCCAGCAGTTTTTCTTGGGGGGCGGCTTACAATGAGCAGTTCTTC.

V is TRBV19 and J is TRBJ1-5; unclear D gene. Germline V gene data show CDR1 as LNHDA and CDR2 as SQIVND (reference sequence). This CDR3 is built from 15 residues. Trimming removed 5 bases at V and 0 bases at J, with 11 bases between. CDR3 region: CASSEAVISNQPQHF. CDR3 in DNA: TGTGCCAGTAGTGAGGCGGTGATTAGCAATCAGCCCCAGCATTTT.